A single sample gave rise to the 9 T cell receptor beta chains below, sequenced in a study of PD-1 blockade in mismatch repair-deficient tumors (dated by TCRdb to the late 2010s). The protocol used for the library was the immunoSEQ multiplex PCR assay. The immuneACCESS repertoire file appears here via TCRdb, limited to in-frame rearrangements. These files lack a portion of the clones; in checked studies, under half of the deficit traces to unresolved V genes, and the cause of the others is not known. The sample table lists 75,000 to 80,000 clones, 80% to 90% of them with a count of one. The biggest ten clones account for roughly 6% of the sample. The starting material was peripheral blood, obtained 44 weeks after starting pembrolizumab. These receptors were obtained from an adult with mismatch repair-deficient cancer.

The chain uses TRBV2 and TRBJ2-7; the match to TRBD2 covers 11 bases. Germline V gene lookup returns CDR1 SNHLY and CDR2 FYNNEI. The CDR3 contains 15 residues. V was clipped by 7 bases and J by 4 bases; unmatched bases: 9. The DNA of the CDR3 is TGTGCCAGCACCCAAGGGACTAGCGGCCCTTACGAGCAGTACTTC. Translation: CASTQGTSGPYEQYF.

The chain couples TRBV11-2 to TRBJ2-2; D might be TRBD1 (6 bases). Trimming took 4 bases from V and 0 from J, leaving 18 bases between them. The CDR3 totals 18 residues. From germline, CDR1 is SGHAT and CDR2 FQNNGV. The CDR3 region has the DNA TGTGCCAGCAGCTCGCAGAAAGAGTGGACAGCGAACACCGGGGAGCTGTTTTTT. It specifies CASSSQKEWTANTGELFF.

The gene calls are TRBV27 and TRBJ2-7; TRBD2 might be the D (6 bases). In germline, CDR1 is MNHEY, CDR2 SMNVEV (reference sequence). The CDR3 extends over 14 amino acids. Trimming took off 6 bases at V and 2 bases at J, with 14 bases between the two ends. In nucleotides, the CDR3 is TGTGCCAGCAGAATGAATAGCGGAACCTACGAGCAGTACTTC. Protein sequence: CASRMNSGTYEQYF.

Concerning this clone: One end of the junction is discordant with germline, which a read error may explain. The CDR3 DNA reads as TGTGCCAGCTCAGCGTCGGGACAGGGTTCCTCCGAGCAGTACTTC. Its translation is CASSASGQGSSEQYF. This chain joins TRBV18 and TRBJ2-7, with 9 bases that match TRBD1. The CDR3 has 15 residues. Germline loops: CDR1 KGHSH, CDR2 LQKENI.

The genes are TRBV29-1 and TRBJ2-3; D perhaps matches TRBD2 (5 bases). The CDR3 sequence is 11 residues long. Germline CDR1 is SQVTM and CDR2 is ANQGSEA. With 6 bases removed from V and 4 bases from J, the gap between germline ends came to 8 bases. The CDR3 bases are TGCAGCGTCGCGGGCTCAGATACGCAGTATTTT. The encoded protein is CSVAGSDTQYF.

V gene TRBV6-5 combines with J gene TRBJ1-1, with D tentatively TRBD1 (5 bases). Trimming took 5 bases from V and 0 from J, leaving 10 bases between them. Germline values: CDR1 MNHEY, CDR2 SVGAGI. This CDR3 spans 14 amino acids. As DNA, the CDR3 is TGTGCCAGCAGTAGGGGCGGCATGAACACTGAAGCTTTCTTT. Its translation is CASSRGGMNTEAFF.

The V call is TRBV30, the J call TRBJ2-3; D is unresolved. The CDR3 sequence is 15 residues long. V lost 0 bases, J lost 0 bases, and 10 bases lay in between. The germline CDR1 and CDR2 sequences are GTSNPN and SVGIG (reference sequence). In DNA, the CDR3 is TGTGCCTGGAGTGTACTGGTGCTGAGCACAGATACGCAGTATTTT. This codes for CAWSVLVLSTDTQYF.

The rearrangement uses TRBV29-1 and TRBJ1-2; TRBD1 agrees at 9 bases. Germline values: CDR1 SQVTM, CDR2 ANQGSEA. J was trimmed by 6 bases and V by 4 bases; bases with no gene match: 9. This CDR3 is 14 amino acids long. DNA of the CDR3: TGCAGCGTTGTACCGGGGGGACAGGGAGATGGCTACACCTTC. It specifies CSVVPGGQGDGYTF. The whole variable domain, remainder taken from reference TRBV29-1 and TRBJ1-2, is SAVISQKPSRDICQRGTSLTIQCQVDSQVTMMFWYRQQPGQSLTLIATANQGSEATYESGFVIDKFPISRPNLTFSTLTVSNMSPEDSSIYLCSVVPGGQGDGYTFGSGTRLTVV.

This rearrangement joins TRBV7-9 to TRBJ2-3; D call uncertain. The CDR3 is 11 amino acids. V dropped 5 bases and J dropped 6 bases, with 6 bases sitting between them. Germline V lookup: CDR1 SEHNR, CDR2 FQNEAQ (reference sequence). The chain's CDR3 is CASSPRDTQYF. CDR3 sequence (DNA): TGTGCCAGCAGCCCCCGGGATACGCAGTATTTT.